These 30 T cell receptor beta chains were all obtained from the same sample, sequenced in a study of vaccination effects on CD4 cells after COVID-19 (dated by TCRdb to 2022 to 2024). Their cognate antigens are unknown. The library was prepared using the immunoSEQ multiplex PCR assay. Here the immuneACCESS table is served through TCRdb, limited to in-frame sequences with V and J called. Missing clones are a known gap in these copies; in checked studies unresolved V genes cover under half, and the rest lacks a known reason. This sample is represented by roughly 23,000 clones; 60% to 85% of them were singletons. The ten top clones hold 20% to 25% of the sample. The ViraFEST assay stimulated PBMC with viral peptide pools and then used TCR sequencing to identify antigen-specific CD4+ T cell clonotypes by expansion. After around 11 days of culture, CD4+ T cells were isolated with the EasySep CD4+ T cell isolation kit. Two doses of either the BNT162b2 or the mRNA-1273 mRNA SARS-CoV-2 vaccine were administered to participants.

The material sequenced was CD4+ T cells from PBMCs cultured with HCoV-NL63 spike peptides, taken after COVID-19 vaccination. The sample's cell subset or site label is to be understood as: HCoV-NL63 spike overlapping peptide pool stimulation. These receptors came from a human donor who received a COVID-19 vaccine.

The V call is TRBV11-2, the J call TRBJ2-5; 7 bases are a match to TRBD1. This CDR3 is built from 13 residues. CDR1 is SGHAT and CDR2 is FQNNGV in the germline V gene. V shed 6 bases and J 4 bases; nucleotides not matched to a gene: 5. CDR3 sequence: CASSEGAGETQYF. The CDR3 bases are TGTGCCAGCAGTGAGGGGGCTGGAGAGACCCAGTACTTC.

V gene TRBV6-5 combines with J gene TRBJ1-1; D is undetermined. The V gene lost 2 bases and the J gene lost 4 bases, with 11 bases spanning the gap. This CDR3 contains 14 residues. Germline lookup yields CDR1 MNHEY and CDR2 SVGAGI. CDR3 sequence: CASSYDRAVTEAFF. The CDR3 nucleotides read TGTGCCAGCAGTTACGATAGGGCGGTCACTGAAGCTTTCTTT.

The rearrangement joins TRBV5-1 to TRBJ1-3, with D hard to call. V dropped 0 bases and J dropped 0 bases, with 10 bases sitting between them. Looked up from germline, CDR1 is SGHRS and CDR2 is YFSETQ. The CDR3 is 16 residues long. CDR3 in DNA: TGCGCCAGCAGCTTGGCCGCGGGAGTCTCTGGAAACACCATATATTTT. Protein: CASSLAAGVSGNTIYF.

CDR3 sequence: CASSYSGPQDQPQHF. The DNA for the CDR3 is TGTGCCAGCAGTTACTCCGGCCCTCAAGATCAGCCCCAGCATTTT. The rearrangement links TRBV6-5 to TRBJ1-5; D is ambiguous. Germline V gives CDR1 MNHEY, CDR2 SVGAGI. V lost 0 bases to trimming and J lost 5 bases, with 11 bases between them. The CDR3 totals 15 residues.

The genes are TRBV4-3 and TRBJ1-5, with unresolved D. Germline V CDR1 and CDR2: LGHNA, YSLEER. Trimming removed 0 bases from V and 2 bases from J, with 5 bases in between. CDR3 length: 14 amino acids. The CDR3 loop reads CASSQETGNQPQHF. Here the CDR3 DNA reads TGCGCCAGCAGCCAAGAAACAGGCAATCAGCCCCAGCATTTT.

CDR3 nucleotide sequence: TGTGCCAGCAGCCAAACAGGAGACACTGAAGCTTTCTTT. It yields the protein CASSQTGDTEAFF. The rearrangement uses TRBV3-1 (or the pseudogene TRBV3-2) and TRBJ1-1; weak D call: TRBD1 (5 bases). This CDR3 is built from 13 residues. Trimming shortened V by 2 bases and J by 3 bases, and 7 bases separated the two germline ends. CDR1 is LGHDT, CDR2 YNNKEL, per germline (reference sequence).

V and J are TRBV30 and TRBJ2-1; no clear D gene. CDR1 is GTSNPN and CDR2 is SVGIG in the germline V gene (reference sequence). The V end lost 0 bases, the J end lost 4 bases, and 10 bases lay between the germline ends. There are 14 residues in the CDR3. CDR3: CAWSVSNSYNEQFF. Written as DNA, the CDR3 is TGTGCCTGGAGTGTAAGTAACTCTTACAATGAGCAGTTCTTC.

This sequence joins TRBV18 and TRBJ2-7, with D hard to call. CDR1 and CDR2 (germline): KGHSH, LQKENI. V was pared by 2 bases and J by 2 bases, with 13 bases between. The CDR3 totals 15 residues. The CDR3 sequence is CASSPFGASAYEQYF. DNA for the CDR3: TGTGCCAGCTCACCATTCGGCGCGTCGGCCTACGAGCAGTACTTC.

The J gene is TRBJ2-1, the V gene TRBV7-9; 7 positions match TRBD1. V lost 5 bases and J lost 5; bases outside the gene matches: 3. In germline, CDR1 is SEHNR, CDR2 FQNEAQ (reference sequence). The CDR3 runs 13 residues. The CDR3 DNA is TGTGCCAGCAGCCATGACAGGGACAATGAGCAGTTCTTC. This encodes CASSHDRDNEQFF.

The chain has TRBV4-3 and TRBJ2-7; 8 bases fit TRBD1. V gave up 1 base and J gave up 7 bases; unmatched junction bases: 12. Germline V gene lookup returns CDR1 LGHNA and CDR2 YSLEER. The CDR3 totals 16 residues. The CDR3 nucleotides read TGCGCCAGCAGCCAAGTAGCCGGACAGGGAACCCTAGAGCAGTACTTC. Encoded protein: CASSQVAGQGTLEQYF.

This clone has just one count. DNA for the CDR3: TGTGCCGTCACCCCGGGGCGGGAAGGAAACACCATATATTTT. Residues: CAVTPGREGNTIYF. The chain uses TRBV10-3 and TRBJ1-3; a possible D gene is TRBD1 (5 bases). The CDR3 loop spans 14 amino acids. Trimming cost V 11 bases and J 4 bases, with 18 bases left between them. Germline CDR1 ENHRY, CDR2 SYGVKD.

The chain has TRBV3-1 (or the pseudogene TRBV3-2) and TRBJ2-5; D is uncertain. The CDR3 extends over 14 amino acids. Germline V lookup: CDR1 LGHDT, CDR2 YNNKEL (reference sequence). The V gene lost 0 bases and the J gene lost 5 bases, with 10 bases spanning the gap. CDR3 sequence (DNA): TGTGCCAGCAGCCAAGACACCGCCCGGGAGACCCAGTACTTC. Amino acid sequence: CASSQDTARETQYF.

The chain combines TRBV7-9 with TRBJ2-7; the D is unclear. Germline-derived CDR1 and CDR2 are SEHNR and FQNEAQ (reference sequence). This CDR3 has 17 amino acids. V lost 5 bases, J lost 5 bases, and 25 bases lay in between. The CDR3 spells CASSPRWRDEGLHEQYF. The CDR3 DNA reads as TGTGCCAGCAGCCCCCGGTGGCGAGACGAAGGGCTCCACGAGCAGTACTTC.

The chain recombines TRBV6-4 with TRBJ2-7, with TRBD1 matching 8 bases. The CDR3 has 13 amino acids. The germline V gene encodes CDR1 MRHNA and CDR2 SNTAGT. V trimming: 10 bases; J trimming: 1 base; junction bases outside the gene matches: 6. CDR3 DNA sequence: TGTGCCAACTTGACAGGGGCTTCCTACGAGCAGTACTTC. The encoded protein is CANLTGASYEQYF.

To note about this clone: A read error may produce the germline difference seen at one junction end. This chain joins TRBV28 and TRBJ2-5, with TRBD1 identical over 7 bases. Germline-derived CDR1 and CDR2 are MDHEN and SYDVKM. The CDR3 contains 12 residues. The CDR3 is CASSPADRVGHF. The CDR3 DNA is TGTGCCAGCAGCCCAGCCGACAGGGTTGGGCACTTC.

In this sample, this clone turned up a few times. V and J are TRBV4-1 and TRBJ2-7; 7 nucleotides match TRBD1. J lost 3 bases, V lost 2 bases, and 4 bases had no gene match. The CDR3 is made up of 14 amino acids. Germline lookup yields CDR1 MGHRA and CDR2 YSYEKL. CDR3 loop: CASSQPDRNYEQYF. The CDR3 coding sequence is TGCGCCAGCAGCCAACCGGACAGGAACTACGAGCAGTACTTC.

V and J are TRBV19 and TRBJ1-5; 9 nucleotides agree with TRBD1. The CDR3 consists of 16 residues. CDR1 and CDR2 from the germline V gene are LNHDA and SQIVND (reference sequence). J was trimmed by 1 base and V by 7 bases; bases with no gene match: 8. The CDR3 sequence is CASTPGTGRSNQPQHF. In nucleotides, the CDR3 is TGTGCCAGTACCCCCGGGACAGGGAGGAGCAATCAGCCCCAGCATTTT.

The chain uses TRBV25-1 and TRBJ1-6; D perhaps matches TRBD1 (6 bases). V shed 5 bases and J shed 15 bases, with 14 bases lying between them. The length of the CDR3 is 12 residues. CDR1 is MGHDK, CDR2 SYGVNS, per germline. CDR3 DNA: TGTGCCAGCAGTCTCGTACAGGGCCACCTCCACTTT. It specifies CASSLVQGHLHF.

V and J are TRBV4-2 and TRBJ1-2; 12 bases agree with TRBD1. Trimming at V came to 6 bases and at J to 3 bases, leaving 8 bases not matched to a gene. Germline CDR1 LGHNA, CDR2 YNFKEQ. The CDR3 sequence is 16 residues long. The CDR3 region is CASSHRDRGPDYGYTF. CDR3 sequence (DNA): TGTGCCAGCAGTCACCGGGACAGGGGGCCTGACTATGGCTACACCTTC.

This chain joins TRBV3-1 (or the pseudogene TRBV3-2) and TRBJ1-6, with D perhaps TRBD1 (5 bases). V was pared by 0 bases and J by 7 bases, with 7 bases between. There are 14 residues in the CDR3. The germline CDR1 and CDR2 sequences are LGHDT and YNNKEL (reference sequence). CDR3 loop: CASSQDYRNSPLHF. Here the CDR3 DNA reads TGTGCCAGCAGCCAAGATTACAGGAATTCACCCCTCCACTTT.

This rearrangement joins TRBV12-5 to TRBJ1-1; no firm D call. The V gene's germline CDR1 is LGHNT and CDR2 FRNRAP. CDR3 length: 14 residues. Trimming left V 8 bases short and J 4 bases short, with 17 bases between. The CDR3 DNA follows: TGTGCTAGTACTCCCAAAGCCGGCTCCACTGAAGCTTTCTTT. Translation gives CASTPKAGSTEAFF. Drawing the rest from reference TRBV12-5 and TRBJ1-1, the complete variable domain is DARVTQTPRHKVTEMGQEVTMRCQPILGHNTVFWYRQTMMQGLELLAYFRNRAPLDDSGMPKDRFSAEMPDATLATLKIQPSEPRDSAVYFCASTPKAGSTEAFFGQGTRLTVV.

The V call is TRBV7-9, the J call TRBJ2-1; 12 nucleotides line up with TRBD2. V lost 5 bases to trimming and J lost 2 bases; unmatched junction nucleotides: 4. CDR1 and CDR2 (germline): SEHNR, FQNEAQ (reference sequence). The CDR3 runs to 16 residues. Here the CDR3 DNA reads TGTGCCAGCAGCCGTTGGACTAGCGGGGCCTACAATGAGCAGTTCTTC. Its protein product is CASSRWTSGAYNEQFF.

This chain connects TRBV29-1 to TRBJ2-2, with D maybe TRBD1 (6 bases). The germline CDR1 and CDR2 sequences are SQVTM and ANQGSEA. Trimming pared 4 bases from V and 1 base from J, leaving 10 bases between. The CDR3 has 14 amino acids. The chain's CDR3 is CSVGQAQNTGELFF. CDR3 DNA sequence: TGCAGCGTTGGACAGGCCCAGAACACCGGGGAGCTGTTTTTT.

V usage is TRBV6-1 and J usage is TRBJ1-5, with a tentative D call TRBD1 (5 bases). The CDR3 sequence is 12 residues long. Germline V gives CDR1 MNHNS, CDR2 SASEGT. Trimming removed 2 bases from V and 9 bases from J, with 8 bases in between. CDR3 protein: CASSERGRPQHF. The CDR3 nucleotides are TGTGCCAGCAGTGAACGGGGGAGGCCCCAGCATTTT.

The gene calls are TRBV2 and TRBJ1-2, with D unresolved. V dropped 5 bases and J dropped 4 bases, with 11 bases sitting between them. The CDR3 has 13 amino acids. The germline gives CDR1 SNHLY, CDR2 FYNNEI. CDR3 protein: CASSREGGYGYTF. In nucleotides, the CDR3 is TGTGCCAGCAGTCGGGAGGGTGGCTATGGCTACACCTTC.

In this sample, this clone turned up once. This chain uses TRBV4-1 with TRBJ2-3; 14 bases are a match to TRBD2. Trimming cost V 3 bases and J 2 bases; bases outside gene matches: 4. The CDR3 contains 17 residues. Germline V gives CDR1 MGHRA, CDR2 YSYEKL. The CDR3 loop is CASSQRGLAGDTDTQYF. CDR3 nucleotide sequence: TGCGCCAGCAGCCAGCGGGGACTAGCGGGAGACACAGATACGCAGTATTTT.

The chain couples TRBV2 to TRBJ2-7, with D uncertain. From germline, CDR1 is SNHLY and CDR2 FYNNEI. The CDR3 has 12 residues. V lost 5 bases and J 4 bases, leaving 9 bases between the germline ends. CDR3 sequence reads: CASSWVPYEQYF. CDR3 DNA sequence: TGTGCCAGCAGTTGGGTACCTTACGAGCAGTACTTC.

The chain couples TRBV11-2 to TRBJ2-7; 7 bases align to TRBD2. Germline V lookup: CDR1 SGHAT, CDR2 FQNNGV. With 2 bases clipped from V and 3 bases from J, the junction kept 4 bases outside the gene matches. The CDR3 has 14 amino acids. The CDR3 region is CASSLSGGYYEQYF. The CDR3 DNA is TGTGCCAGCAGCTTATCGGGGGGTTACTACGAGCAGTACTTC.

The V and J genes are TRBV19 and TRBJ1-1, with D uncertain. Deletions cut 2 bases from V and 4 bases from J, with 11 bases between. Germline CDR1 reads LNHDA; CDR2 reads SQIVND (reference sequence). The CDR3 spans 14 residues. CDR3 bases: TGTGCCAGTAGTATAACGTACGGGATCACTGAAGCTTTCTTT. It specifies CASSITYGITEAFF.

The rearrangement links TRBV2 to TRBJ1-5; D unclear. The CDR3 spans 14 residues. V was pared by 1 base and J by 3 bases, with 7 bases between. The germline V gene has CDR1 SNHLY and CDR2 FYNNEI. CDR3 DNA sequence: TGTGCCAGCAGTGAAGAGGCAGACAATCAGCCCCAGCATTTT. Residues: CASSEEADNQPQHF.